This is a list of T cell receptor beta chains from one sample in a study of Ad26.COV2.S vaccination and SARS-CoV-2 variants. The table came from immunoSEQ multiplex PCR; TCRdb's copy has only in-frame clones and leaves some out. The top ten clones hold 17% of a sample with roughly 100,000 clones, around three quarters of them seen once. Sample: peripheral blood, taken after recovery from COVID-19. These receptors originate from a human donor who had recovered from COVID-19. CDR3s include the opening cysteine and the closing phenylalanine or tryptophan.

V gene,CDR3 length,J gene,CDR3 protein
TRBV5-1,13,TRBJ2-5,CASNSGTQETQYF
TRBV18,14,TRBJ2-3,CASSIFTGEDTQYF
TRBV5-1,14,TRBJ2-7,CASSHGAGGYEQYF
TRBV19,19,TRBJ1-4,CASSIDPPGAVGTNEKLFF
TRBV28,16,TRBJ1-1,CASSFTGYGVNTEAFF
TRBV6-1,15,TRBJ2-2,CASSEFPGQTGELFF
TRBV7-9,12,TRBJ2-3,CASSSLRDTQYF
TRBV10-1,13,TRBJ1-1,CASREEGGTEAFF
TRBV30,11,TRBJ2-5,CAQTGGQTQYF
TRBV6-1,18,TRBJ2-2,CASSEALTGGFDTGELFF
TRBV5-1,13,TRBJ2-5,CASSLQGQETQYF
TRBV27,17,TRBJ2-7,CASSLSRLAGGSYEQYF
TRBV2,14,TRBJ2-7,CASTRGAISYEQYF
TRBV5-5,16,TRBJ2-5,CASSSRPSSGEETQYF
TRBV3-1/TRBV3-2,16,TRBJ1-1,CASSPDREVMNTEAFF
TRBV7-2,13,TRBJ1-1,CASSPHMNTEAFF
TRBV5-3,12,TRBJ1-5,CARSFWNQPQHF
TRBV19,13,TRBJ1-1,CASSTTGDTEAFF
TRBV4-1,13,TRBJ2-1,CASSLGAYNEQFF
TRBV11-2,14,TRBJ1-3,CASSLSNSGNTIYF
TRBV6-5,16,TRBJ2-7,CASSYKVSARSYEQYF
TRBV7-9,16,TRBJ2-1,CASSLRETPAYNEQFF
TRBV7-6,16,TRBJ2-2,CASSLVSGVDTGELFF
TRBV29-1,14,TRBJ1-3,CSVLQGAGGNTIYF
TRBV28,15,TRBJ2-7,CASSFLRGSAYEQYF
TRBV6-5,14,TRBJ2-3,CASKEVGGTDTQYF
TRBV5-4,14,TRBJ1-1,CASSLRQGDTEAFF
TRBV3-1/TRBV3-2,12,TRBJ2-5,CASVGGADTQYF
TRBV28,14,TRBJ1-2,CASSLEGKWYGYTF
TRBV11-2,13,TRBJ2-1,CASSATRTSVEFF
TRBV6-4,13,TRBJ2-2,CASSVGGTGELFF
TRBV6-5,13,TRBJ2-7,CASSLVGAYEQYF
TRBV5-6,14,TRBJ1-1,CASSLVDRNTEAFF
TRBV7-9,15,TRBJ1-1,CASSLVVGLNTEAFF
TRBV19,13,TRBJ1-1,CASSIVEGTEAFF
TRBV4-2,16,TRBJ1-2,CASSLRDRALGYGYTF
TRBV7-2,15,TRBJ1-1,CASSLVGKVTGEAFF
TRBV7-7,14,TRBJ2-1,CASSLDRGDNEQFF
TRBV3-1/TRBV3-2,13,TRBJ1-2,CASSRQGAYGYTF
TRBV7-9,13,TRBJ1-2,CASTLGGSYGYTF
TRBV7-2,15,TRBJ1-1,CASRLGQGANTEAFF
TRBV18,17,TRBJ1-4,CASSPPSGSPTNEKLFF
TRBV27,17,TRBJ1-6,CASSAKKGPPYNSPLHF
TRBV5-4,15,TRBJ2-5,CASTRMGGSQETQYF
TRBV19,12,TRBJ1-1,CASVAGRTEAFF
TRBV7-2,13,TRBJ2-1,CASSPGGWGGQFF
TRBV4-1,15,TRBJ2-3,CASSQVGAPPDTQYF
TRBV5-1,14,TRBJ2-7,CASSLGSSGGEQYF
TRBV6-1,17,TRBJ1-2,CASSEAVFSPLDYGYTF
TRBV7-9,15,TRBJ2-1,CASSLDGGHIDEQFF
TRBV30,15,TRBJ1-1,CAWSVLGTMNTEAFF
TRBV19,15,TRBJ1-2,CASSNSNRRPYGYTF
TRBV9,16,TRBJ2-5,CASSVVQGASQETQYF
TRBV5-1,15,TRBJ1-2,CASRASGSTNYGYTF